These T cell receptor beta chains were read from a single sample in a study of HIV-infected children after antiretroviral therapy interruption. TCRdb called the 3' RACE reads again in MiXCR, with one record for every CDR3 protein. The sample carries some 16,000 distinct CDR3 sequences, more than 3% recorded once. Sequenced material: CD45RA+ CD4+ T cells from PBMCs, taken from a donor given antiretroviral therapy, either interrupted or continuous. Receptors originate from a child under 18 with HIV. CDR3s include the opening cysteine and the closing phenylalanine or tryptophan. D genes are given only for firm matches. Clone size is shown for a subset of rows, as once, few, many or a class of expanded clone.

clone_size j_call v_call d_call cdr3_nt cdr3_aa
many TRBJ1-1 TRBV4-2 TRBD1 TGTGCCAGCAGCTTAAGGGACAGGGACACTGAAGCTTTCTTT CASSLRDRDTEAFF
many TRBJ2-7 TRBV7-9 - TGTGCCAGCAGCTTCAGGGGCGGCGAGCAGTACTTC CASSFRGGEQYF
many TRBJ2-7 TRBV12-3/TRBV12-4 - TGTGCCAGCGGTAGACGGAGGAACGAGCAGTACTTC CASGRRRNEQYF
medium-sized TRBJ1-2 TRBV7-2 TRBD1 TGTGCCAGCAGCTTCCGGGACAGGGCTGGCTACACCTTC CASSFRDRAGYTF
medium-sized TRBJ2-5 TRBV10-3 - TGTGCCATCAGTGAGTCGGGTAGCGGCCAAGAGACCCAGTACTTC CAISESGSGQETQYF
many TRBJ1-1 TRBV10-3 - TGTGCCATCAGTGAGTCTAGGGTTCGGACTGAAGCTTTCTTT CAISESRVRTEAFF
many TRBJ2-7 TRBV14 - TGTGCCAGCAGCCAAGAGAGGGAAAGAGTAGGATACGAGCAGTACTTC CASSQERERVGYEQYF
many TRBJ2-1 TRBV14 TRBD2 TGTGCCAGCCACGGGGGGGGTGAGCAGTTCTTC CASHGGGEQFF
few TRBJ2-7 TRBV3-2 - TGTGCCAGCAGCGCCGGAGGGGGCGGTCCATCCTACGAGCAGTACTTC CASSAGGGGPSYEQYF
few TRBJ2-2 TRBV6-1 - TGTGCCAGCAGTGCCCTCTTGTTCAACACCGGGGAGCTGTTTTTT CASSALLFNTGELFF
large TRBJ2-3 TRBV5-6 - TGTGCCAGCAGCTTTGCCGGTCGGTATACAGATACGCAGTATTTT CASSFAGRYTDTQYF
many TRBJ1-6 TRBV9 TRBD1 TGTGCCAGCAGCGTACAGGGACAGGGTTCAGGGAACTCACCCCTCCACTTT CASSVQGQGSGNSPLHF
many TRBJ1-2 TRBV3-1 TRBD1 TGTGCCAGCAGCCAGGACCCACAGGGGTCTAGCGGCTACACCTTC CASSQDPQGSSGYTF
- TRBJ2-3 TRBV13 - TGTGCCAGCACCAGGGAGGTAGTCACAGATACGCAGTATTTT CASTREVVTDTQYF
many TRBJ2-2 TRBV20-1 TRBD1 TGCAGTGCTCGAGTAGGGACAGTTTCCACCGGGGAGCTGTTTTTT CSARVGTVSTGELFF
many TRBJ1-6 TRBV5-1 - TGCGCCAGCAGTTCGACTCAGGGGAGGGGTTCACCCCTCCACTTT CASSSTQGRGSPLHF
many TRBJ2-5 TRBV24-1 - TGTGCCACCAGTGACTCGTTCTTCGGGGAGACCCAGTACTTC CATSDSFFGETQYF
many TRBJ2-7 TRBV12-3/TRBV12-4 TRBD2 TGTGCCAGCAGTTTAAGCGGGAACGGGATCGAGCAGTACTTC CASSLSGNGIEQYF
many TRBJ2-7 TRBV9 - TGTGCCAGCAGCGTAGCTGGCACCTCCTACGAGCAGTACTTC CASSVAGTSYEQYF
many TRBJ2-5 TRBV6-8 - TGTGCCAGCATCTCAGGTTATGAAGAGACCCAGTACTTC CASISGYEETQYF
many TRBJ1-1 TRBV20-1 - TGCAGTGCTAGGCCAGGGAGTCCGAACACTGAAGCTTTCTTT CSARPGSPNTEAFF
many TRBJ2-5 TRBV12-3/TRBV12-4 - TGTGCCAGCAGTCTGGGACTGGGGGGCGACCAAGACACCCAGTACTTT CASSLGLGGDQDTQYF
many TRBJ2-3 TRBV12-3/TRBV12-4 TRBD1 TGTGCCAGCAGTTCCCGGGACAGGGGATCAGATACGCAGTATTTT CASSSRDRGSDTQYF
many TRBJ2-3 TRBV12-3/TRBV12-4 - TGTGCCAGCAGTTTAGAGACAGATACGCATTTT CASSLETDTHF
many TRBJ2-7 TRBV11-3 - TGTGCCAGCAGCTTAGAGGCACAGGGGCGGGAGGAGCAGTACTTC CASSLEAQGREEQYF
many TRBJ1-5 TRBV12-3/TRBV12-4 - TGTGCCAGCAGATTAAGCGGGGACCAGCCCCAGCATTTT CASRLSGDQPQHF
medium-sized TRBJ2-7 TRBV11-1 TRBD1 TGTGCCAGCAGCTTATCGGTGGGACAGGGCTACGAGCAGTACTTC CASSLSVGQGYEQYF
many TRBJ2-7 TRBV28 TRBD2 TGTGCCAGCAGTTCGTCCCGACTAGCGGGGGTATACGAGCAGTACTTC CASSSSRLAGVYEQYF
many TRBJ1-5 TRBV20-1 TRBD1 TGCAGTGCTACCTATTCGAGACAGGGGACGGATCAGCCCCAGCATTTT CSATYSRQGTDQPQHF
many TRBJ1-5 TRBV15 - TGTGCCACCAGCAGAGATGGGGGGCCCCAGCATTTT CATSRDGGPQHF
many TRBJ2-7 TRBV20-1 TRBD2 TGCAGTGCTAGGACTAGCGGGCGCTACGAGCAGTACTTC CSARTSGRYEQYF
many TRBJ2-3 TRBV15 - TGTGCCACCAGCAGAGATCAGTTCACAGATACGCAGTATTTT CATSRDQFTDTQYF
medium-sized TRBJ2-3 TRBV7-3 - TGTGCCAGCAGCTTAAAGTTGGGAAGCACAGATACGCAGTATTTT CASSLKLGSTDTQYF
many TRBJ1-6 TRBV3-2 - TGTGCCAGCAGCCAGACAGGGATAGGATCACCCCTCCACTTT CASSQTGIGSPLHF
many TRBJ1-1 TRBV19 TRBD1 TGTGCCAGTAGCGGGACAGGGTTCATGAACACTGAAGCTTTCTTT CASSGTGFMNTEAFF
many TRBJ2-1 TRBV6-1 TRBD2 TGTGCCAGCAGGTCCGTGAGCGGGGGGAGCTCCTACAATGAGCAGTTCTTC CASRSVSGGSSYNEQFF
many TRBJ2-1 TRBV12-3/TRBV12-4 - TGTGCCAGCAGTTTAGGCCGCTGGGGTGAGCAGTTCTTC CASSLGRWGEQFF
many TRBJ1-5 TRBV5-1 - TGCGCCAGCAGCTTGGGAGGGGATGGGCAGCCCCAGCATTTT CASSLGGDGQPQHF
many TRBJ2-4 TRBV20-1 - TGCAGTGCTAGAGATTTGGGGGGCATTCAGTACTTC CSARDLGGIQYF
many TRBJ2-2 TRBV12-3/TRBV12-4 - TGTGCCAGCAGTTCTTGGTCCGACACCGGGGAGCTGTTTTTT CASSSWSDTGELFF
many TRBJ1-1 TRBV5-1 - TGCGCCAGCAGCTTGGATCGAGGAACTGAAGCTTTCTTT CASSLDRGTEAFF
many TRBJ2-7 TRBV6-5 TRBD1 TGTGCCAGCAGTTACGACCATGACAGGGGATACGAGCAGTACTTC CASSYDHDRGYEQYF
many TRBJ1-6 TRBV3-1 - TGTGCCAGCAGCCTTAGCCCGCCGGGTTCCTATAATTCACCCCTCCACTTT CASSLSPPGSYNSPLHF
many TRBJ1-1 TRBV21-1 - TGTGCCAGCACCATAATGCCAGGCCTCATGAACACTGAAGCTTTCTTT CASTIMPGLMNTEAFF
- TRBJ2-7 TRBV19 - TGTGCCAGTAGGGGCTCCTACGAGCAGTACTTC CASRGSYEQYF
many TRBJ2-1 TRBV27 TRBD2 TGTGCCAGCAGTTTACGGGGGGGAGGGGGTGAGCAGTTCTTC CASSLRGGGGEQFF
medium-sized TRBJ2-3 TRBV29-1 - TGCAGCGTTCGATCGGGGACCGCTTCAGATACGCAGTATTTT CSVRSGTASDTQYF